Sequencing of this T cell receptor (beta chain) was carried out in a study of PD-1 blockade in classical Hodgkin lymphoma. Following autologous stem cell transplantation, relapse occurred in every patient, and exposure to brentuximab vedotin varied. Best responses fell into complete response, partial response or progressive disease. This CDR3 has 14 residues. After removal of 3 bases from V and 6 bases from J, the junction contained 6 bases not matched to a gene. Germline CDR1 is MDHEN and CDR2 is SYDVKM. General study findings and limits: Repertoire difference causes, possibly disease activity or prior therapy, remain undefined. It was among complete responders that baseline diversity resembled that of newly diagnosed patients.

Measured with immunoSEQ multiplex PCR; TCRdb has only the in-frame clones, and not every one. Here the sample spans 10,000 to 15,000 clones, about nine tenths being singletons. The count of this clone is one. The antigen is unknown. This rearrangement joins TRBV28 to TRBJ1-1; 8 nucleotides agree with TRBD1. The specimen comprised peripheral blood mononuclear cells (PBMCs), sampled at baseline. This clonotype was sampled from a human donor with classical Hodgkin lymphoma. The CDR3 reads CASSFTGGRAEAFF. Here the CDR3 DNA reads TGTGCCAGCAGTTTTACAGGGGGTCGCGCTGAAGCTTTCTTT.